This T cell receptor beta chain appears in the sequencing data of a study of response to subunit inactivated influenza vaccine. Study-wide results and caveats: Each seasonal flu vaccination may recruit only limited new T cells, authors suggested.

This clonotype occurred many times. Its antigen remains unidentified. Per germline, CDR1 ENHRY and CDR2 SYGVKD. The CDR3 is made up of 13 amino acids. Trimming took off 10 bases at V and 2 bases at J, with 14 bases between the two ends. TCRdb re-called the RT-PCR reads with MiXCR, one entry per CDR3 protein. The sample contains some 800,000 distinct CDR3 sequences, around 20% of which appear only once. V gene TRBV10-3 combines with J gene TRBJ2-5; possible D gene TRBD2, 5 bases. The sample in question was PBMCs from blood, obtained 4 to 6 days after vaccination. The TCR was taken from a man aged 45-60 years who received an inactivated influenza vaccine. CDR3 sequence (DNA): TGTGCCACCGAACCAGCGGAGCAAGAGACCCAGTACTTC. Translated, it gives CATEPAEQETQYF.